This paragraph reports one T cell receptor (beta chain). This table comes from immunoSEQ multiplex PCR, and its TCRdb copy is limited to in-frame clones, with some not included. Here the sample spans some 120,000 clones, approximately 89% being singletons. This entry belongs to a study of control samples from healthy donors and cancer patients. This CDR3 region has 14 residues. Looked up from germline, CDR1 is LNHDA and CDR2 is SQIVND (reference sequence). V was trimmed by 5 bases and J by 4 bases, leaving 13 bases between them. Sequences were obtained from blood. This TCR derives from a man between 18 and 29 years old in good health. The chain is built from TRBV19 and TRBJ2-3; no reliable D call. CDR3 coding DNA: TGTGCCAGTAGTCTTATAGGACGGGCAGATACGCAGTATTTT. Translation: CASSLIGRADTQYF. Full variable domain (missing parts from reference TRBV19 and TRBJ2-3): DGGITQSPKYLFRKEGQNVTLSCEQNLNHDAMYWYRQDPGQGLRLIYYSQIVNDFQKGDIAEGYSVSREKKESFPLTVTSAQKNPTAFYLCASSLIGRADTQYFGPGTRLTVL.